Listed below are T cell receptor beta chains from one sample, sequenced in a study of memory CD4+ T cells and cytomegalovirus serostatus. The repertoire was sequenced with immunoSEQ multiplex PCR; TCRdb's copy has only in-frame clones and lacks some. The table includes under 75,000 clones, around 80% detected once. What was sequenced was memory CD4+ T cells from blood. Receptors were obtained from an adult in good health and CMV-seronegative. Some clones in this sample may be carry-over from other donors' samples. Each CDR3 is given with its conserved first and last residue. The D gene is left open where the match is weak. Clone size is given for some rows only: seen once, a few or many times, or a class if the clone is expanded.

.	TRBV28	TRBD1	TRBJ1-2	CASSTGGARATF	TGTGCCAGCAGTACAGGGGGCGCGCGGGCCACCTTC
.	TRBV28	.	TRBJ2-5	CASRPLANEETQYF	TGTGCCAGCAGGCCACTAGCTAACGAAGAGACCCAGTACTTC
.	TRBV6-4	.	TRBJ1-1	CASRSDGGTEAFF	TGTGCCAGCCGCTCGGACGGGGGCACTGAAGCTTTCTTT
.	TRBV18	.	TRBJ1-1	CASSPPGLRGDTEAFF	TGTGCCAGCTCACCACCCGGACTTCGGGGGGACACTGAAGCTTTCTTT
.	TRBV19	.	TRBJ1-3	CASSATGGNTIYF	TGTGCCAGTAGTGCAACAGGGGGAAACACCATATATTTT
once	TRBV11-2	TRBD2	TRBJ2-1	CASSSISRLAGGYNEQFF	TGTGCCAGCAGCTCCATCAGTCGACTAGCGGGGGGGTACAATGAGCAGTTCTTC
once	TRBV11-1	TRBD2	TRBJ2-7	CASSLELASEQYF	TGTGCCAGCAGCTTAGAACTAGCGAGCGAGCAGTACTTC
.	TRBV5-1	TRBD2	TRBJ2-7	CASSGKTSGGSYEQYF	TGCGCCAGCAGCGGAAAAACTAGCGGGGGCTCCTACGAGCAGTACTTC
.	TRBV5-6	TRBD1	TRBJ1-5	CASSRGQIGNSNQPQHF	TGTGCCAGCAGCCGGGGACAGATTGGAAATAGCAATCAGCCCCAGCATTTT
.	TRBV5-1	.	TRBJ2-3	CASSLEGKTADTQYF	TGCGCCAGCAGCTTGGAGGGCAAGACTGCAGATACGCAGTATTTT
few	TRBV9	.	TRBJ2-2	CASSVAYSGELFF	TGTGCCAGCAGCGTAGCCTATTCTGGGGAGCTGTTTTTT
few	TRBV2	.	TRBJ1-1	CASSAPRRGVEAFF	TGTGCCAGCAGTGCCCCCAGGCGAGGGGTTGAAGCTTTCTTT
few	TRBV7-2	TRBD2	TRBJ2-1	CASSFSGSQYNEQFF	TGTGCCAGCAGCTTTAGCGGGAGTCAATACAATGAGCAGTTCTTC
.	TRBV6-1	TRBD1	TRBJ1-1	CASSGEDRGGNTEAFF	TGTGCCAGCAGTGGGGAGGACAGGGGAGGGAACACTGAAGCTTTCTTT
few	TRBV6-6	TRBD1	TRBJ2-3	CASTRTGTVNTQYF	TGTGCCAGCACCAGAACCGGGACAGTCAATACGCAGTATTTT
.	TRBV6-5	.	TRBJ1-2	CASRRREGGYTF	TGTGCCAGCAGGCGCAGGGAAGGAGGCTACACCTTC
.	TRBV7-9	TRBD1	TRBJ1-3	CASSLAWTGGSKNTIYF	TGTGCCAGCAGCTTAGCCTGGACAGGGGGCTCAAAGAACACCATATATTTT
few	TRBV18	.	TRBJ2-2	CASSPPNRLNTGELFF	TGTGCCAGCTCACCACCGAACAGATTGAACACCGGGGAGCTGTTTTTT
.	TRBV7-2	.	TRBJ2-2	CASSQRTGELFF	TGTGCCAGCAGCCAGCGCACTGGGGAGCTGTTTTTT
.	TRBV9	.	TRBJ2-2	CASSVAPDRGELFF	TGTGCCAGCAGCGTAGCTCCGGATCGGGGGGAGCTGTTTTTT
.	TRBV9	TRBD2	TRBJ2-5	CASSVAGGGETQYF	TGTGCCAGCAGCGTAGCGGGGGGGGGAGAGACCCAGTACTTC
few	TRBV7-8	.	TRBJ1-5	CASSLRWRYSNQPQHF	TGTGCCAGCAGCTTGAGGTGGAGGTATAGCAATCAGCCCCAGCATTTT
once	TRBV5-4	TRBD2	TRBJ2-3	CASSFLRAGGVDTQYF	TGTGCCAGCAGCTTTTTACGAGCGGGAGGAGTCGATACGCAGTATTTT
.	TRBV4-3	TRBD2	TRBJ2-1	CASSRVTSGAPKQFF	TGCGCCAGCAGCCGAGTGACTAGCGGGGCCCCTAAGCAGTTCTTC
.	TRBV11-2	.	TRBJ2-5	CASSLSRTQYF	TGTGCCAGCAGCTTGTCTCGGACCCAGTACTTC
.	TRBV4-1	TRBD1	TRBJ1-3	CASSQPGTGLGNTIYF	TGCGCCAGCAGCCAACCCGGGACAGGGTTGGGAAACACCATATATTTT
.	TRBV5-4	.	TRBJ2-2	CASRGDSPAGELFF	TGTGCCAGCAGGGGGGACTCCCCTGCCGGGGAGCTGTTTTTT
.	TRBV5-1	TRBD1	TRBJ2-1	CASSFGTGAANEQFF	TGCGCCAGCAGCTTTGGGACAGGGGCCGCAAATGAGCAGTTCTTC
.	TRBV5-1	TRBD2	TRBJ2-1	CASSLVVAGNNEQFF	TGCGCCAGCAGCTTGGTGGTAGCGGGAAACAATGAGCAGTTCTTC
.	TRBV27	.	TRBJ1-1	CATAEDRNTEAFF	TGTGCCACCGCGGAGGACAGGAACACTGAAGCTTTCTTT
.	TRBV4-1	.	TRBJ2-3	CASSQLARQDSDTQYF	TGCGCCAGCAGCCAATTGGCCCGGCAGGACTCAGATACGCAGTATTTT
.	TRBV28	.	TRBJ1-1	CASSPLGTEAFF	TGTGCCAGCAGCCCCCTAGGCACTGAAGCTTTCTTT
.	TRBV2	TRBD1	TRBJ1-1	CASRQGAYSEAFF	TGTGCCAGCAGACAGGGGGCGTATTCTGAAGCTTTCTTT
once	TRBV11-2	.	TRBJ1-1	CASSFATGVTEAFF	TGTGCCAGCAGCTTCGCTACTGGTGTCACTGAAGCTTTCTTT
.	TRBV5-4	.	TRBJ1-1	CASSEGPRGTEAFF	TGTGCCAGCAGTGAGGGGCCCCGGGGCACTGAAGCTTTCTTT
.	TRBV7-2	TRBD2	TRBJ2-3	CASSILADTQYF	TGTGCCAGCAGCATACTAGCGGATACGCAGTATTTT
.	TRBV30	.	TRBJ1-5	CAWSVFGFGARGQPQHF	TGTGCCTGGAGTGTTTTCGGCTTCGGGGCGCGAGGTCAGCCCCAGCATTTT
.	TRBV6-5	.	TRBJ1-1	CASRRGSDTEAFF	TGTGCCAGCCGGAGGGGATCGGACACTGAAGCTTTCTTT
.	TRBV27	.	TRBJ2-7	CASSGLPHYEQYF	TGTGCCAGCAGCGGACTCCCCCACTACGAGCAGTACTTC